The 22 T cell receptor beta chains listed next were all sequenced from one sample in a study of T cells in Graves' hyperthyroidism and ophthalmopathy. RNA transcripts gave rise to amplified TCR beta CDR3 regions. When the TCR CDR3 underwent first-round RT-PCR, the HTBI primer set was used. TCRdb analysed the multiplex PCR reads with MiXCR anew, one entry per CDR3 protein. Of 400,000 to 500,000 distinct CDR3 sequences in the sample, under 15% were seen once. Sequencing was performed on blood. Every receptor here comes from a man aged 18-30 years with Graves' ophthalmopathy.

This chain joins TRBV2 and TRBJ1-3; 10 bases are a match to TRBD1. Trimming took 7 bases from V and 0 from J; bases not matched to a gene: 3. There are 15 residues in the CDR3. The V gene's germline CDR1 is SNHLY and CDR2 FYNNEI. The CDR3 DNA reads TGTGCCAGCACGACAGGGGGCCTCTCTGGAAACACCATATATTTT. Protein: CASTTGGLSGNTIYF.

This clonotype was counted at least ten times. The chain recombines TRBV30 with TRBJ2-7; D perhaps matches TRBD1 (5 bases). V dropped 3 bases and J dropped 2 bases, with 8 bases sitting between them. The CDR3 spans 12 residues. The germline V gene encodes CDR1 GTSNPN and CDR2 SVGIG (reference sequence). CDR3 loop: CAWRSGTYEQYF. The CDR3, as DNA: TGTGCCTGGAGGTCAGGGACCTACGAGCAGTACTTC.

This clonotype was detected ten times or more. This chain uses TRBV6-1 with TRBJ2-1; 9 bases align to TRBD1. J lost 1 base, V lost 5 bases, and 6 bases had no gene match. Germline CDR1 MNHNS, CDR2 SASEGT. The CDR3 runs to 16 residues. CDR3 sequence (DNA): TGTGCCAGCAGTAAAACAGGGGGCTCGTCCTACAATGAGCAGTTCTTC. This translates into CASSKTGGSSYNEQFF.

The sample holds many counts of this clonotype. The chain joins TRBV30 to TRBJ2-3; D might be TRBD1 (5 bases). The germline V gene has CDR1 GTSNPN and CDR2 SVGIG (reference sequence). The ends were cut back, 3 bases at V and 9 bases at J, with 19 bases in the middle. The CDR3 runs 14 residues. CDR3 DNA sequence: TGTGCCTGGAGAACCCAGGGAAGCGCGGAGACGCAGTATTTT. Its protein product is CAWRTQGSAETQYF.

As concerns this clonotype: Since a much larger clone is just one base distant, this may be a read error. The chain is built from TRBV13 and TRBJ2-3; D unclear. Germline values: CDR1 PRHDT, CDR2 FYEKMQ (reference sequence). V lost 5 bases and J 5 bases, leaving 8 bases between the germline ends. The CDR3 loop spans 12 amino acids. The CDR3 loop is CASSRRVDTQYF. In DNA form, the CDR3 reads TGTGCCAGCAGCCGAAGGGTAGATACGCAGTATTTT.

This sequence joins TRBV11-2 and TRBJ2-6; D perhaps matches TRBD2 (6 bases). Germline loops: CDR1 SGHAT, CDR2 FQNNGV. Trimming left V 3 bases short and J 3 bases short, with 12 bases between. CDR3 length: 16 amino acids. The CDR3 sequence: CASSFNGRFGANVLTF. The CDR3 nucleotides are TGTGCCAGCAGCTTTAACGGGAGATTTGGGGCCAACGTCCTGACTTTC.

As for this clonotype: This may be a read error, as it is one base from a much larger clone. The V and J genes are TRBV27 and TRBJ2-3; no definite D call. Trimming took 4 bases from V and 1 from J, leaving 15 bases between them. This CDR3 spans 16 amino acids. The germline V gene encodes CDR1 MNHEY and CDR2 SMNVEV (reference sequence). In nucleotides, the CDR3 is TGTGCCAGCAGTTCCTTCCCCCAGGCTTGCACAGATACGCAGTATTTT. The encoded protein is CASSSFPQACTDTQYF.

This clonotype has a count of ten or more. V gene TRBV11-2 combines with J gene TRBJ2-7; no definite D call. The CDR3 contains 16 residues. The V end was cut by 3 bases, the J end by 6 bases, with 21 bases between. Germline-derived CDR1 and CDR2 are SGHAT and FQNNGV. This CDR3 reads CASSFPPEPIRREQYF. As DNA, the CDR3 is TGTGCCAGCAGCTTTCCCCCCGAACCGATTAGACGCGAGCAGTACTTC. Using reference TRBV11-2 and TRBJ2-7 for the parts outside the CDR3, the full variable domain is EAGVAQSPRYKIIEKRQSVAFWCNPISGHATLYWYQQILGQGPKLLIQFQNNGVVDDSQLPKDRFSAERLKGVDSTLKIQPAKLEDSAVYLCASSFPPEPIRREQYFGPGTRLTVT.

Note on this clonotype: With a much larger clone just one base away, this may be a read error. The chain is built from TRBV2 and TRBJ1-1, with 8 bases lining up with TRBD1. The CDR3 length is 14 residues. CDR1 and CDR2 from the germline V gene are SNHLY and FYNNEI. Here the CDR3 DNA reads TGTGCCAGCACGGGACAGGTAAAGAACGCTGAAGCTTTCTTT. As protein: CASTGQVKNAEAFF. The full variable domain, rest sourced from reference TRBV2 and TRBJ1-1, is EPEVTQTPSHQVTQMGQEVILRCVPISNHLYFYWYRQILGQKVEFLVSFYNNEISEKSEIFDDQFSVERPDGSNFTLKIRSTKLEDSAMYFCASTGQVKNAEAFFGQGTRLTVV.

This clonotype was found many times. The chain employs TRBV11-2 and TRBJ2-1; D is undetermined. This CDR3 spans 14 amino acids. Germline loops: CDR1 SGHAT, CDR2 FQNNGV. The V gene lost 5 bases and the J gene lost 7 bases, with 15 bases spanning the gap. The CDR3 coding sequence is TGTGCCAGCAGCCGGCGAGGAGATTTTAATGAGCAGTTCTTC. Amino acids: CASSRRGDFNEQFF.

CDR3 in DNA: TGTGCCAGCAGCTTAGAACCCGGGACTAGCGGGAGGGCCGGGTCCTACAATGAGCAGTTCTTC. Its translation: CASSLEPGTSGRAGSYNEQFF. The chain links TRBV7-3 to TRBJ2-1, with 16 bases identical to TRBD2. Germline V gene lookup returns CDR1 SGHTA and CDR2 FQGTGA. The CDR3 extends over 21 amino acids. After removal of 2 bases from V and 1 base from J, the junction contained 11 bases not matched to a gene.

J is TRBJ2-1 and V is TRBV7-9, with 8 positions matching TRBD2. V dropped 8 bases and J dropped 4; count of bases not matched to a gene: 7. The CDR3 contains 14 residues. Germline CDR1 SEHNR, CDR2 FQNEAQ (reference sequence). In DNA form, the CDR3 reads TGTGCCAGCCTAACCGGGGGGGTATACAATGAGCAGTTCTTC. It codes for CASLTGGVYNEQFF.

The rearrangement joins TRBV24-1 to TRBJ2-5, with a possible D match to TRBD2 (7 bases). The CDR3 runs 14 residues. Deletions cut 3 bases from V and 5 bases from J, with 12 bases between. Germline CDR1 KGHDR, CDR2 SFDVKD. DNA for the CDR3: TGTGCCACCAGTGATAGGGGGGGATGGGAGACCCAGTACTTC. The encoded protein is CATSDRGGWETQYF.

This clonotype was found many times. This rearrangement joins TRBV20-1 to TRBJ2-3; possibly TRBD2 for D (7 bases). Germline CDR1 DFQATT, CDR2 SNEGSKA (reference sequence). With 0 bases removed from V and 6 bases from J, the gap between germline ends came to 16 bases. The CDR3 consists of 15 residues. CDR3 loop: CSARDGRAGEDTQYF. In nucleotides, the CDR3 is TGCAGTGCTAGAGATGGGAGGGCAGGGGAGGATACGCAGTATTTT.

This clonotype was counted ten times or more. CDR3 coding DNA: TGTGCCAGCTCCTATCTCACCCTACCGGGAGGGCTCACAGATACGCAGTATTTT. This sequence encodes CASSYLTLPGGLTDTQYF. This rearrangement joins TRBV6-1 to TRBJ2-3; 8 positions agree with TRBD2. Trimming took 8 bases from V and 2 from J; bases not matched to a gene: 18. Looked up from germline, CDR1 is MNHNS and CDR2 is SASEGT. The CDR3 is made up of 18 amino acids.

This clonotype has a count of ten or more. V gene TRBV2 combines with J gene TRBJ2-1, with D possibly being TRBD1 (6 bases). The CDR3 extends over 16 amino acids. V was trimmed by 1 base and J by 6 bases, leaving 16 bases between them. Germline V CDR1 and CDR2: SNHLY, FYNNEI. As DNA, the CDR3 is TGTGCCAGCAGTGAAGGGCCCTCACTCAGGGGCAATGAGCAGTTCTTC. This encodes CASSEGPSLRGNEQFF.

This clonotype was counted many times. In DNA, the CDR3 is TGCAGTGCTAGCTGGTCCTACACAGATACGCAGTATTTT. This translates into CSASWSYTDTQYF. The chain employs TRBV20-1 and TRBJ2-3; D call uncertain. V was trimmed by 3 bases and J by 2 bases, leaving 9 bases between them. The CDR3 has 13 residues. Germline V gives CDR1 DFQATT, CDR2 SNEGSKA (reference sequence).

This clonotype has more than one count but fewer than ten. The rearrangement joins TRBV27 to TRBJ2-7, with 14 bases identical to TRBD2. Germline lookup yields CDR1 MNHEY and CDR2 SMNVEV (reference sequence). The V segment lost 4 bases and the J segment 5 bases; nucleotides outside the gene matches: 7. This CDR3 contains 16 residues. The CDR3 coding sequence is TGTGCCAGCAGTTCGGGACTAGCGGGAGTCCCCAACGAGCAGTACTTC. Amino acids: CASSSGLAGVPNEQYF.

In regard to this clonotype: This may stem from a read error, because a much larger clone lies one nucleotide away. CDR3 loop: CASSPDLKEQYF. CDR3 DNA: TGTGCCAGCAGCCCGGATTTGAAGGAGCAGTACTTC. The rearrangement links TRBV7-9 to TRBJ2-7; D is ambiguous. V lost 5 bases and J 7 bases, leaving 12 bases between the germline ends. The CDR3 has 12 amino acids. The germline CDR1 and CDR2 sequences are SEHNR and FQNEAQ (reference sequence).

This clonotype was counted once. The chain uses TRBV6-1 and TRBJ1-5; 8 nucleotides line up with TRBD1. The CDR3 length is 14 residues. Germline CDR1 is MNHNS and CDR2 is SASEGT. Germline trimming cut 4 bases from V and 3 bases from J; bases unmatched to any gene: 2. The CDR3 DNA is TGTGCCAGCAGTGGACAGGGGTACAATCAGCCCCAGCATTTT. Protein sequence: CASSGQGYNQPQHF.

This clonotype was detected only a few times. The J gene is TRBJ2-5, the V gene TRBV4-1; 9 bases are shared with TRBD2. V shed 1 base and J 5 bases; nucleotides not matched to a gene: 5. From germline, CDR1 is MGHRA and CDR2 YSYEKL. This CDR3 contains 15 residues. Here the CDR3 reads CASSQGGGARETQYF. The CDR3 coding sequence is TGCGCCAGCAGCCAAGGCGGGGGGGCCAGGGAGACCCAGTACTTC.

This clonotype was seen many times. V gene TRBV30 combines with J gene TRBJ1-4; no firm D call. CDR1 and CDR2 (germline): GTSNPN, SVGIG (reference sequence). This CDR3 contains 14 residues. Trimming removed 5 bases at V and 0 bases at J, with 10 bases between. CDR3 in amino acids: CAWGRVATNEKLFF. The DNA for the CDR3 is TGTGCCTGGGGGAGGGTTGCAACTAATGAAAAACTGTTTTTT.